Shown below are 24 T cell receptor beta chains from a single sample sequenced in a study of CD8+ T cells in alopecia areata. Extraction and reverse transcription of RNA yielded cDNA as the sequencing template. Sequencing was performed with immunoSEQ multiplex PCR; in TCRdb, only in-frame clones are kept and a portion is missing. This table has about 130,000 clones, around 49% appearing once. The sequenced sample was CD8+ T cells sorted from blood, obtained at week 0. These receptors were taken from a human donor with alopecia areata.

The J gene is TRBJ1-2, the V gene TRBV7-2; 7 positions agree with TRBD1. Germline CDR1 SGHTA, CDR2 FQGNSA. The trim removed 5 bases at V and 3 bases at J, leaving 18 bases unmatched. The CDR3 spans 18 residues. CDR3 sequence: CASSPTVRQGSTDYGYTF. CDR3 DNA sequence: TGTGCCAGCAGCCCAACGGTCCGACAGGGATCGACAGACTATGGCTACACCTTC.

This clone appeared a few times. The chain combines TRBV13 with TRBJ2-7; 8 nucleotides line up with TRBD1. CDR1 PRHDT and CDR2 FYEKMQ come from the germline V gene (reference sequence). V lost 4 bases and J lost 5; bases outside the gene matches: 10. There are 15 residues in the CDR3. Written as DNA, the CDR3 is TGTGCCAGCAGCTCCCCCGGGACAGGCTTCAACGAGCAGTACTTC. Its translation is CASSSPGTGFNEQYF.

J is TRBJ1-2 and V is TRBV27; D might be TRBD1 (6 bases). The CDR3 sequence is 13 residues long. Germline-derived CDR1 and CDR2 are MNHEY and SMNVEV (reference sequence). V was shortened by 7 bases and J by 5 bases, with 14 bases between the two germline ends. Here the CDR3 DNA reads TGTGCCAGCAAACAGGGTAGTATGTATGGCTACACCTTC. It encodes CASKQGSMYGYTF.

The table lists this clone with a count of one. The chain couples TRBV27 to TRBJ2-1, with 12 bases identical to TRBD2. This CDR3 contains 17 residues. Per germline, CDR1 MNHEY and CDR2 SMNVEV (reference sequence). V was clipped by 2 bases and J by 6 bases; unmatched bases: 8. CDR3 coding DNA: TGTGCCAGCAGTTTAACACCTAGCGGGGGGGTGGTCAATGAGCAGTTCTTC. It codes for CASSLTPSGGVVNEQFF.

V and J are TRBV30 and TRBJ2-3; D perhaps matches TRBD2 (5 bases). The CDR3 length is 12 residues. Germline V CDR1 and CDR2: GTSNPN, SVGIG (reference sequence). The germline V and J ends were trimmed by 0 bases and 9 bases, with 10 bases remaining between them. This CDR3 is CAWSVQRGTQYF. CDR3 DNA: TGTGCCTGGAGTGTACAGCGAGGGACGCAGTATTTT.

The rearrangement joins TRBV5-1 to TRBJ2-7; possibly TRBD1 for D (5 bases). CDR3 length: 13 residues. V was cut by 2 bases and J by 4 bases, with 10 bases left in between. The V gene's germline CDR1 is SGHRS and CDR2 YFSETQ. In nucleotides, the CDR3 is TGCGCCAGCAGCTTCAGGGTCGGGTACGAGCAGTACTTC. It is translated as CASSFRVGYEQYF.

This clone was detected many times. V usage is TRBV5-4 and J usage is TRBJ2-7, with TRBD1 identical over 7 bases. The CDR3 runs to 14 residues. The germline V gene has CDR1 SGHNT and CDR2 YYREEE (reference sequence). The ends lost 3 bases at V and 6 bases at J; junction bases unmatched: 9. The CDR3 DNA sequence: TGTGCCAGCAGCTCGACCGAGGACAGGCTCGAGCAGTACTTC. It is translated as CASSSTEDRLEQYF. Full variable domain (rest looked up from reference TRBV5-4 and TRBJ2-7): ETGVTQSPTHLIKTRGQQVTLRCSSQSGHNTVSWYQQALGQGPQFIFQYYREEENGRGNFPPRFSGLQFPNYSSELNVNALELDDSALYLCASSSTEDRLEQYFGPGTRLTVT.

This clone was observed a handful of times. The chain joins TRBV11-2 to TRBJ2-1; D possibly corresponds to TRBD2 (5 bases). The germline V gene encodes CDR1 SGHAT and CDR2 FQNNGV. There are 16 residues in the CDR3. With 5 bases removed from V and 1 base from J, the gap between germline ends came to 15 bases. CDR3 loop: CASSAGRRTSYNEQFF. Here the CDR3 DNA reads TGTGCCAGCAGCGCAGGACGCCGGACTTCCTACAATGAGCAGTTCTTC.

The chain couples TRBV27 to TRBJ2-7, with D possibly matching TRBD1 (6 bases). Deletions cut 0 bases from V and 3 bases from J, with 9 bases between. The CDR3 extends over 14 amino acids. Germline CDR1 is MNHEY and CDR2 is SMNVEV (reference sequence). This chain's CDR3 is CASSLSADSYEQYF. DNA for the CDR3: TGTGCCAGCAGTTTATCAGCGGACAGCTACGAGCAGTACTTC.

In this sample, this clone turned up a few times. The chain employs TRBV7-3 and TRBJ2-1, with 9 bases aligning to TRBD1. J gave up 3 bases and V 5 bases, and 5 bases lay outside the gene matches. This CDR3 is built from 15 residues. Germline CDR1 SGHTA, CDR2 FQGTGA. Here the CDR3 DNA reads TGTGCCAGCAGCCTGGACAGGGGAGGCTACAATGAGCAGTTCTTC. Protein sequence: CASSLDRGGYNEQFF.

This clone was seen only a few times. This rearrangement joins TRBV6-6 to TRBJ2-1; D remains unclear. CDR1 is MNHNY, CDR2 SVGAGI, per germline (reference sequence). This CDR3 spans 12 amino acids. V lost 5 bases and J 8 bases, leaving 10 bases between the germline ends. Written as DNA, the CDR3 is TGTGCCAGCAGTCCGAGGCCTGATGAGCAGTTCTTC. It specifies CASSPRPDEQFF.

The V gene is TRBV27, the J gene TRBJ2-7, with 7 nucleotides matching TRBD1. The CDR3 runs 13 residues. Losses at the gene ends were 2 bases for V and 3 bases for J; bases not matched to a gene: 1. Per the germline V gene, CDR1 is MNHEY and CDR2 is SMNVEV (reference sequence). CDR3 residues: CASSLHRGYEQYF. The DNA for the CDR3 is TGTGCCAGCAGTTTACACAGGGGCTACGAGCAGTACTTC.

The chain has TRBV13 and TRBJ1-2; D is undetermined. Germline CDR1 reads PRHDT; CDR2 reads FYEKMQ (reference sequence). The CDR3 extends over 11 amino acids. V lost 0 bases and J lost 14, with 10 bases in between. DNA for the CDR3: TGTGCCAGCAGCTTAGGCCAGCCACTTACCTTC. It is translated as CASSLGQPLTF.

V usage is TRBV6-5 and J usage is TRBJ1-2; maybe TRBD1 (6 bases). Trimming cost V 6 bases and J 6 bases, with 8 bases left between them. This CDR3 is 11 amino acids long. Looked up from germline, CDR1 is MNHEY and CDR2 is SVGAGI. The DNA for the CDR3 is TGTGCCAGCAGCACAGGGAATGGCTACACCTTC. Its protein product is CASSTGNGYTF.

This clone was detected many times. The chain is built from TRBV14 and TRBJ2-7; D is possibly TRBD1 (6 bases). V lost 2 bases, J lost 3 bases, and 17 bases lay in between. The germline V gene has CDR1 SGHDN and CDR2 FVKESK. This CDR3 is built from 16 residues. In nucleotides, the CDR3 is TGTGCCAGCAGCCAATTCCGGGACAATCCCTACTACGAGCAGTACTTC. It codes for CASSQFRDNPYYEQYF. Filled out from reference TRBV14 and TRBJ2-7, the complete variable domain reads EAGVTQFPSHSVIEKGQTVTLRCDPISGHDNLYWYRRVMGKEIKFLLHFVKESKQDESGMPNNRFLAERTGGTYSTLKVQPAELEDSGVYFCASSQFRDNPYYEQYFGPGTRLTVT.

The V gene is TRBV10-3, the J gene TRBJ2-7; 8 bases line up with TRBD1. Trimming at V came to 6 bases and at J to 4 bases, leaving 8 bases not matched to a gene. CDR3 length: 14 amino acids. CDR1 and CDR2 (germline): ENHRY, SYGVKD. The CDR3 sequence is CAIRRGQGLYEQYF. CDR3 coding DNA: TGTGCCATCAGGAGAGGACAGGGTCTTTACGAGCAGTACTTC.

The chain combines TRBV10-3 with TRBJ2-2; D gene uncertain. This CDR3 comprises 14 residues. V was shortened by 2 bases and J by 3 bases, with 7 bases between the two germline ends. CDR1 and CDR2 (germline): ENHRY, SYGVKD. CDR3 sequence reads: CAISERGDTGELFF. CDR3 nucleotide sequence: TGTGCCATCAGTGAGAGAGGAGACACCGGGGAGCTGTTTTTT.

This clone has more than one count but fewer than ten. V usage is TRBV5-1 and J usage is TRBJ1-2; D is undetermined. The CDR3 has 15 amino acids. Trimming cost V 4 bases and J 0 bases, with 13 bases left between them. CDR1 is SGHRS and CDR2 is YFSETQ in the germline V gene. Here the CDR3 DNA reads TGCGCCAGCAGCCCCGCGGAAACCACTAACTATGGCTACACCTTC. It specifies CASSPAETTNYGYTF.

This rearrangement joins TRBV6-4 to TRBJ1-1; TRBD1 matches 7 bases. With V trimmed by 4 bases and J by 6 bases, 5 bases remained unmatched. Looked up from germline, CDR1 is MRHNA and CDR2 is SNTAGT. This CDR3 has 13 amino acids. In DNA form, the CDR3 reads TGTGCCAGCAGTGCCGACAGGGAAGCTGAAGCTTTCTTT. Amino acid sequence: CASSADREAEAFF.

The chain carries TRBV9 and TRBJ1-2; D is possibly TRBD1 (5 bases). Looked up from germline, CDR1 is SGDLS and CDR2 is YYNGEE. The CDR3 extends over 15 amino acids. V was clipped by 0 bases and J by 4 bases, with 13 bases between them. In DNA, the CDR3 is TGTGCCAGCAGCGTAGCCGACAGTGGAAGCTATGGCTACACCTTC. Encoded protein: CASSVADSGSYGYTF.

The chain employs TRBV5-6 and TRBJ2-7; TRBD2 agrees at 7 bases. V shed 3 bases and J 2 bases; nucleotides not matched to a gene: 8. The CDR3 has 15 amino acids. Germline values: CDR1 SGHDT, CDR2 YYEEEE. The CDR3 coding sequence is TGTGCCAGCAGCTCCGGACCCCGGGAGGCCTACGAGCAGTACTTC. Protein: CASSSGPREAYEQYF. Full variable domain (missing parts from reference TRBV5-6 and TRBJ2-7): DAGVTQSPTHLIKTRGQQVTLRCSPKSGHDTVSWYQQALGQGPQFIFQYYEEEERQRGNFPDRFSGHQFPNYSSELNVNALLLGDSALYLCASSSGPREAYEQYFGPGTRLTVT.

The V gene is TRBV27, the J gene TRBJ2-1, with D possibly being TRBD1 (6 bases). The CDR3 has 15 amino acids. CDR1 and CDR2 (germline): MNHEY, SMNVEV (reference sequence). Trimming left V 5 bases short and J 4 bases short, with 15 bases between. This chain's CDR3 is CASSLSVTGYNEQFF. As DNA, the CDR3 is TGTGCCAGCAGTCTAAGTGTCACAGGGTACAATGAGCAGTTCTTC.

This clone was observed a single time. The V gene is TRBV13, the J gene TRBJ2-7; 10 bases are shared with TRBD2. Germline CDR1 reads PRHDT; CDR2 reads FYEKMQ (reference sequence). Unmatched junction bases numbered 8, after V lost 4 bases and J lost 2 bases. The CDR3 is made up of 16 amino acids. CDR3 DNA: TGTGCCAGCAGCTCCTCCCGGACTAGCGGAACCTACGAGCAGTACTTC. Translation gives CASSSSRTSGTYEQYF.

The rearrangement links TRBV5-1 to TRBJ2-2; D ambiguous. CDR1 and CDR2 from the germline V gene are SGHRS and YFSETQ. Trimming pared 0 bases from V and 5 bases from J, leaving 11 bases between. This CDR3 region has 15 residues. Here the CDR3 reads CASSLEGQTTGELFF. CDR3 DNA sequence: TGCGCCAGCAGCTTGGAGGGTCAGACTACCGGGGAGCTGTTTTTT. Looking up the rest from reference TRBV5-1 and TRBJ2-2 gives the full variable domain: KAGVTQTPRYLIKTRGQQVTLSCSPISGHRSVSWYQQTPGQGLQFLFEYFSETQRNKGNFPGRFSGRQFSNSRSEMNVSTLELGDSALYLCASSLEGQTTGELFFGEGSRLTVL.